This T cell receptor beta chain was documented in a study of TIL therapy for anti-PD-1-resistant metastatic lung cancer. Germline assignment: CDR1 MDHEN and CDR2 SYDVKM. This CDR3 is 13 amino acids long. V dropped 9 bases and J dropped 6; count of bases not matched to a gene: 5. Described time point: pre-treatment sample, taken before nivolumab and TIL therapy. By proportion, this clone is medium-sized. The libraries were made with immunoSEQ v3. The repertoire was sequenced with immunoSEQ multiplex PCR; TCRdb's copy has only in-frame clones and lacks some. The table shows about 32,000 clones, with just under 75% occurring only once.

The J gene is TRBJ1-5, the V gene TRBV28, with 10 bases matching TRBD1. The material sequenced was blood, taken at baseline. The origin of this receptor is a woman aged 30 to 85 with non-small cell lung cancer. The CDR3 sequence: CASYGTGVQPQHF. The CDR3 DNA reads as TGTGCCAGTTACGGGACAGGGGTTCAGCCCCAGCATTTT. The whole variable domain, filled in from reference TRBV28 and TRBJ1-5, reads DVKVTQSSRYLVKRTGEKVFLECVQDMDHENMFWYRQDPGLGLRLIYFSYDVKMKEKGDIPEGYSVSREKKERFSLILESASTNQTSMYLCASYGTGVQPQHFGDGTRLSIL.